A single sample is the source of the 10 T cell receptor beta chains below, sequenced in a study of PD-1 and CTLA-4 blockade in melanoma. The repertoire was sequenced with immunoSEQ multiplex PCR; TCRdb's copy has only in-frame clones and lacks some. This table has 15,000 to 20,000 clones, over 65% appearing once. This specimen consisted of CD8+ T cells from peripheral blood, obtained before anti-PD-1 treatment. These receptors were collected from a human donor with melanoma.

A remark on this clone: The same CDR3 can be traced to other DNA sequences in this sample. The chain recombines TRBV12-3 or TRBV12-4 with TRBJ1-1; the D gene is possibly TRBD1 (5 bases). The CDR3 is made up of 13 amino acids. V dropped 3 bases and J dropped 1 base, with 6 bases sitting between them. CDR3: CASSLGGNTEAFF. CDR3 bases: TGTGCCAGCAGTTTGGGGGGGAACACTGAAGCTTTCTTT.

This chain joins TRBV15 and TRBJ2-7; D might be TRBD1 (5 bases). Trimming removed 5 bases at V and 6 bases at J, with 11 bases between. This CDR3 is built from 12 residues. From germline, CDR1 is LNHNV and CDR2 YYDKDF (reference sequence). The CDR3, as DNA: TGTGCCACCAGCGTAGGGGATGCCGAGCAGTACTTC. It is translated as CATSVGDAEQYF.

In its sample, this clone ranks as medium-sized. The V and J genes are TRBV11-2 and TRBJ1-2, with D uncertain. Looked up from germline, CDR1 is SGHAT and CDR2 is FQNNGV. This CDR3 is 17 amino acids long. V was trimmed by 2 bases and J by 8 bases, leaving 24 bases between them. The CDR3 bases are TGTGCCAGCAGCTTAACACTAACCGGGCCGCCTCAGTCGGGCTACACCTTC. Translation gives CASSLTLTGPPQSGYTF.

This clone was seen once. The V gene is TRBV2, the J gene TRBJ1-1; TRBD1 is a possible D gene (5 bases). Deletions cut 5 bases from V and 0 bases from J, with 13 bases between. The CDR3 consists of 15 residues. The germline CDR1 and CDR2 sequences are SNHLY and FYNNEI. The CDR3 reads CASSFRTPVNTEAFF. CDR3 sequence (DNA): TGTGCCAGCAGTTTCCGGACACCCGTGAACACTGAAGCTTTCTTT.

In this sample, this clone turned up a few times. This chain uses TRBV5-5 with TRBJ2-1; 8 nucleotides line up with TRBD1. V shed 3 bases and J 0 bases; nucleotides not matched to a gene: 5. Germline loops: CDR1 SGHKS, CDR2 YYEKEE (reference sequence). The CDR3 has 16 amino acids. The CDR3 DNA reads TGTGCCAGCAGCTCGGATGACAGGGGCTCCTACAATGAGCAGTTCTTC. Amino acid sequence: CASSSDDRGSYNEQFF.

This chain links TRBV19 with TRBJ1-5, with 7 bases lining up with TRBD1. This CDR3 region has 15 residues. Looked up from germline, CDR1 is LNHDA and CDR2 is SQIVND (reference sequence). The V gene end was trimmed by 2 bases and the J gene end by 9 bases; junction bases not matched to a gene: 10. CDR3 nucleotide sequence: TGTGCCAGTAGTATACGACAGGGAATCATGCGGCCCCAGCATTTT. Encoded protein: CASSIRQGIMRPQHF. Full variable domain (rest looked up from reference TRBV19 and TRBJ1-5): DGGITQSPKYLFRKEGQNVTLSCEQNLNHDAMYWYRQDPGQGLRLIYYSQIVNDFQKGDIAEGYSVSREKKESFPLTVTSAQKNPTAFYLCASSIRQGIMRPQHFGDGTRLSIL.

This clone was observed a few times. The DNA of the CDR3 is TGTGCCAGCAGTTGGGGACAGATTGAAGCTTTCTTT. This translates into CASSWGQIEAFF. The rearrangement joins TRBV6-6 to TRBJ1-1, with 7 bases identical to TRBD1. This CDR3 has 12 residues. Germline CDR1 MNHNY, CDR2 SVGAGI (reference sequence). V was clipped by 4 bases and J by 7 bases; unmatched bases: 3.

In this sample, this clone turned up a few times. The chain couples TRBV28 to TRBJ2-3; the match to TRBD2 covers 8 bases. Germline assignment: CDR1 MDHEN and CDR2 SYDVKM. The V and J ends lost 2 bases and 0 bases, in that order; junction bases with no gene match: 4. The CDR3 runs 16 residues. Here the CDR3 reads CASSLGSGGSTDTQYF. CDR3 bases: TGTGCCAGCAGTTTAGGGTCGGGAGGGAGCACAGATACGCAGTATTTT. The full variable domain, in which reference TRBV28 and TRBJ2-3 provide the parts outside the CDR3, is DVKVTQSSRYLVKRTGEKVFLECVQDMDHENMFWYRQDPGLGLRLIYFSYDVKMKEKGDIPEGYSVSREKKERFSLILESASTNQTSMYLCASSLGSGGSTDTQYFGPGTRLTVL.

This clone was detected only a few times. J is TRBJ1-1 and V is TRBV2; 8 bases align to TRBD1. V was pared by 3 bases and J by 1 base, with 1 base of the junction left unmatched. Germline CDR1 and CDR2: SNHLY and FYNNEI. This CDR3 comprises 14 residues. The CDR3 region is CASSDTGGNTEAFF. CDR3 DNA sequence: TGTGCCAGCAGTGATACAGGGGGGAACACTGAAGCTTTCTTT.

The chain uses TRBV4-2 and TRBJ2-7; possibly TRBD1 or TRBD2 for D (5 bases each). Germline CDR1 is LGHNA and CDR2 is YNFKEQ. The length of the CDR3 is 17 residues. The V end lost 0 bases, the J end lost 5 bases, and 20 bases lay between the germline ends. CDR3 bases: TGTGCCAGCAGCCAAGAAGGAGGTTCTTTAGGGGAGCACGAGCAGTACTTC. Translation: CASSQEGGSLGEHEQYF.